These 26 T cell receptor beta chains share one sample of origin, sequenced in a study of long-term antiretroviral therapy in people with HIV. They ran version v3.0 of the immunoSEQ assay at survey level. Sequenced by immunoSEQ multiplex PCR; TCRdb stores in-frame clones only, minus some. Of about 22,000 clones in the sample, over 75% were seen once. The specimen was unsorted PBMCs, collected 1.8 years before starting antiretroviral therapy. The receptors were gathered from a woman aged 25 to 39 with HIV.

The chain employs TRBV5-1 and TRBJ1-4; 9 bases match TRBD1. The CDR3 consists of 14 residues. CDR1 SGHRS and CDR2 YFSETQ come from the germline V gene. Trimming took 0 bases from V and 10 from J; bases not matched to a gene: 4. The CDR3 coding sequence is TGCGCCAGCAGCTTGGAACAGGGGGCTGTAAAACTGTTTTTT. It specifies CASSLEQGAVKLFF.

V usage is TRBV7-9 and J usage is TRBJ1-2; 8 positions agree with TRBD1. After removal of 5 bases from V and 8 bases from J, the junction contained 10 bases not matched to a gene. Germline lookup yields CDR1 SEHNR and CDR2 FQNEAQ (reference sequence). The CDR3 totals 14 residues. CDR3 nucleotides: TGTGCCAGCAGCCGCTTAACAGGGGGTCACGGCTACACCTTC. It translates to CASSRLTGGHGYTF.

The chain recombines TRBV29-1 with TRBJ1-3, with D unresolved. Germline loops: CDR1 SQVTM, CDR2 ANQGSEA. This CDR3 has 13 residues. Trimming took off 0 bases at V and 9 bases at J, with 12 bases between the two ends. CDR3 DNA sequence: TGCAGCGTTGAAGATGGAGCCGAGGCCACCATATATTTT. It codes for CSVEDGAEATIYF. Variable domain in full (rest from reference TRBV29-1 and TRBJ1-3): SAVISQKPSRDICQRGTSLTIQCQVDSQVTMMFWYRQQPGQSLTLIATANQGSEATYESGFVIDKFPISRPNLTFSTLTVSNMSPEDSSIYLCSVEDGAEATIYFGEGSWLTVV.

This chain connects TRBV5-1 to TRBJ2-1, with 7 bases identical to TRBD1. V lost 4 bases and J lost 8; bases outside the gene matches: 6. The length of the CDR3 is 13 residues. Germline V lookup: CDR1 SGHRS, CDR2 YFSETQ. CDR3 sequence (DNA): TGCGCCAGCAGCACCAACAGGGGCTATGAGCAGTTCTTC. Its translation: CASSTNRGYEQFF.

The CDR3 DNA reads as TGTGCCAGCAGCCCTCTATCGGGTGCCTACGAGCAGTACGTC. Residues: CASSPLSGAYEQYV. The rearrangement joins TRBV28 to TRBJ2-7; D gene uncertain. The CDR3 consists of 14 residues. Germline lookup yields CDR1 MDHEN and CDR2 SYDVKM. The germline V and J ends were trimmed by 6 bases and 2 bases, with 14 bases remaining between them.

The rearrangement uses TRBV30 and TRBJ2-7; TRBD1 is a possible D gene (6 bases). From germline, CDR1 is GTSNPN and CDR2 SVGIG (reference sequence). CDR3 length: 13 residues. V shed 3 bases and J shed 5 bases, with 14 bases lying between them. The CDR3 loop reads CAWRPRGRHEQYV. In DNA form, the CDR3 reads TGTGCCTGGAGGCCCAGGGGTCGCCACGAGCAGTACGTC.

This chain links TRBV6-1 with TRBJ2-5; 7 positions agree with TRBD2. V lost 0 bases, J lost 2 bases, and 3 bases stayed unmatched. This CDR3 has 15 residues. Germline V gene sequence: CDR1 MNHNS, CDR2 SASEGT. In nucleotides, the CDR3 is TGTGCCAGCAGTGAAGCTGGGGGGGGGCAAGAGACCCAGTACTTC. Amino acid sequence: CASSEAGGGQETQYF.

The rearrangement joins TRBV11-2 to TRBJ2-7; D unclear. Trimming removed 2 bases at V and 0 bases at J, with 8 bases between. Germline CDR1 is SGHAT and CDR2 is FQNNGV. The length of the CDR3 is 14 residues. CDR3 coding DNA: TGTGCCAGCAGCTTACGGGCTAGCTCCTACGAGCAGTACGTC. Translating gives CASSLRASSYEQYV.

This CDR3 reads CASSVDPSGNTIYF. DNA of the CDR3: TGTGCCAGCAGCGTAGATCCCTCTGGAAACACCATATATTTT. The V call is TRBV9, the J call TRBJ1-3; unclear D gene. The CDR3 runs 14 residues. Germline CDR1 and CDR2: SGDLS and YYNGEE. Trimming took off 0 bases at V and 0 bases at J, with 4 bases between the two ends.

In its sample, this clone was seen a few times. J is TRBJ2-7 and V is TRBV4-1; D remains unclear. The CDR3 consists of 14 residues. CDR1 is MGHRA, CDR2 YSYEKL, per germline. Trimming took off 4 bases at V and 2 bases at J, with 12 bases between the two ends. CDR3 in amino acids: CASSPEEDTYEQYV. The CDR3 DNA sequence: TGCGCCAGCAGCCCTGAGGAAGATACCTACGAGCAGTACGTC.

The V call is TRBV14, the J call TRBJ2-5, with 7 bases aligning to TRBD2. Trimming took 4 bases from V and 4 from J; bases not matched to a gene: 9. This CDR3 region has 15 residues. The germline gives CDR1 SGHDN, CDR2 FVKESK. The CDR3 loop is CASSRAGEISETQYF. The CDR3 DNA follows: TGTGCCAGCAGCCGGGCGGGGGAAATCTCAGAGACCCAGTACTTC.

The CDR3 sequence is CASSLDTAQPQHF. The DNA of the CDR3 is TGTGCCAGCAGCTTAGACACAGCTCAGCCCCAGCATTTT. The gene calls are TRBV7-2 and TRBJ1-5; D is unclear. This CDR3 has 13 residues. Germline values: CDR1 SGHTA, CDR2 FQGNSA. Trimming took off 1 base at V and 6 bases at J, with 7 bases between the two ends.

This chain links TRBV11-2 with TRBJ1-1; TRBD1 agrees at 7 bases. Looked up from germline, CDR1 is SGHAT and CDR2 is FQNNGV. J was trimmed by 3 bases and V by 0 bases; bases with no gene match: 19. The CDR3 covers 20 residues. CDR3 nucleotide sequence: TGTGCCAGCAGCTTAGACCCACCCGCTATCCGACAGGGATGGGACACTGAAGCTTTCTTT. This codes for CASSLDPPAIRQGWDTEAFF. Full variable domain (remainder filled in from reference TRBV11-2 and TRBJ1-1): EAGVAQSPRYKIIEKRQSVAFWCNPISGHATLYWYQQILGQGPKLLIQFQNNGVVDDSQLPKDRFSAERLKGVDSTLKIQPAKLEDSAVYLCASSLDPPAIRQGWDTEAFFGQGTRLTVV.

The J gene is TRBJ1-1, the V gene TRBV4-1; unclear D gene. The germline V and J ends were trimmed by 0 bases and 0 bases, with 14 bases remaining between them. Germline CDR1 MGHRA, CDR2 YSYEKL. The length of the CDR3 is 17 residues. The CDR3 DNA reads TGCGCCAGCAGCCAAGATCCGTTTAAGAGTATGAACACTGAAGCTTTCTTT. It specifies CASSQDPFKSMNTEAFF.

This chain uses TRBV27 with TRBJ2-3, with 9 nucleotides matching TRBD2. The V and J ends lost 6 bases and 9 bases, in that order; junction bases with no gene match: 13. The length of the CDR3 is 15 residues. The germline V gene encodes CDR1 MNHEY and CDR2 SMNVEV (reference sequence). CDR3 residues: CASRGGGGALETQYF. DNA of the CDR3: TGTGCCAGCAGAGGGGGCGGGGGGGCCTTAGAGACGCAGTATTTT.

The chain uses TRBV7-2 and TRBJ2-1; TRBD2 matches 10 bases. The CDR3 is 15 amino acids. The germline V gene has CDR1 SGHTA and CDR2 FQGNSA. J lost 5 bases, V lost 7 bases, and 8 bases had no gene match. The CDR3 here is CASIPQAGGHNEQFF. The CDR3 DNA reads TGTGCCAGCATCCCTCAAGCGGGGGGGCACAATGAGCAGTTCTTC.

CDR3 in DNA: TGTGCCAGCAGCTTAGCGCGTGGGGTTGCGAGGGAGCAGTTCTTC. This encodes CASSLARGVAREQFF. This chain uses TRBV7-2 with TRBJ2-1; D remains ambiguous. The CDR3 spans 15 residues. V lost 0 bases and J 10 bases, leaving 16 bases between the germline ends. The germline V gene encodes CDR1 SGHTA and CDR2 FQGNSA.

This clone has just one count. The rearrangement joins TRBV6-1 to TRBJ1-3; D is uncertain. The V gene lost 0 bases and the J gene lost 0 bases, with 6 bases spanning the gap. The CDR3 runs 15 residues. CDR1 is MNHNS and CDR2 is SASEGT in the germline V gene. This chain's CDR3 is CASSEAVFSGNTIYF. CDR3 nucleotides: TGTGCCAGCAGTGAAGCGGTGTTCTCTGGAAACACCATATATTTT.

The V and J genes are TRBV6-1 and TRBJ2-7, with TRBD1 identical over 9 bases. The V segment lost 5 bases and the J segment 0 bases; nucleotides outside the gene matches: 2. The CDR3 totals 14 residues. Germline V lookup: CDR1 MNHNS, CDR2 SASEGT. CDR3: CASSRDRDSYEQYF. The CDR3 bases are TGTGCCAGCAGTAGGGACAGGGACTCCTACGAGCAGTACTTC.

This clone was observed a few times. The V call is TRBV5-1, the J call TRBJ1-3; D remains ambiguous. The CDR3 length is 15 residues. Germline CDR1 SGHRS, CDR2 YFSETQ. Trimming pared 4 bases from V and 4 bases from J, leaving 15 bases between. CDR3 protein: CASSPVGDAGNTIYF. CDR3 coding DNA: TGCGCCAGCAGCCCGGTCGGGGATGCCGGAAACACCATATATTTT.

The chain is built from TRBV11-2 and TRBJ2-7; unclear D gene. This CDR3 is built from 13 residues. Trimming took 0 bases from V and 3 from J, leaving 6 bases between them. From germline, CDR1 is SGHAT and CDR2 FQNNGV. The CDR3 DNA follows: TGTGCCAGCAGCTTAGAATACTTCTACGAGCAGTACGTC. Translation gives CASSLEYFYEQYV.

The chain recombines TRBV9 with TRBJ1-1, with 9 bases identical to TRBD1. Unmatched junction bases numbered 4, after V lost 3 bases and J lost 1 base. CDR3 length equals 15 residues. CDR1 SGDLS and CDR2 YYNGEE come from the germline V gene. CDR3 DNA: TGTGCCAGCAGCGGAGAGGGACAGGGGAACACTGAAGCTTTCTTT. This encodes CASSGEGQGNTEAFF. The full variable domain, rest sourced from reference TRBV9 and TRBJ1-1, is DSGVTQTPKHLITATGQRVTLRCSPRSGDLSVYWYQQSLDQGLQFLIQYYNGEERAKGNILERFSAQQFPDLHSELNLSSLELGDSALYFCASSGEGQGNTEAFFGQGTRLTVV.

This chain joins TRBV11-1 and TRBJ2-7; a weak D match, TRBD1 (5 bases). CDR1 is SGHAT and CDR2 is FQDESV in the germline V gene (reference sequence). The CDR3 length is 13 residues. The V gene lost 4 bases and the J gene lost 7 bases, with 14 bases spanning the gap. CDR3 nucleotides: TGTGCCAGCAGCTCCCGGACATTAGGGGAGCAGTACGTC. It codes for CASSSRTLGEQYV.

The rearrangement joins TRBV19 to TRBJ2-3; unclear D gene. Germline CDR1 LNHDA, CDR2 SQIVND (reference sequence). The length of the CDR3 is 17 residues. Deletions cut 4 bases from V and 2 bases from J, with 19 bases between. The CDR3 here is CASSTPGLWPNTDTQYF. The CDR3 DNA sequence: TGTGCCAGTAGTACGCCAGGTCTGTGGCCAAACACAGATACGCAGTATTTT.

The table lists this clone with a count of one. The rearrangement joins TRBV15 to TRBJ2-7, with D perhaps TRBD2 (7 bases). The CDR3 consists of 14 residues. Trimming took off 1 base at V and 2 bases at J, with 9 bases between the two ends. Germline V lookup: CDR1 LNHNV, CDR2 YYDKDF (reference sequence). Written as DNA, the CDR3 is TGTGCCACCAGCAGAGGCGGGGGCCCCTACGAGCAGTACTTC. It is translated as CATSRGGGPYEQYF.

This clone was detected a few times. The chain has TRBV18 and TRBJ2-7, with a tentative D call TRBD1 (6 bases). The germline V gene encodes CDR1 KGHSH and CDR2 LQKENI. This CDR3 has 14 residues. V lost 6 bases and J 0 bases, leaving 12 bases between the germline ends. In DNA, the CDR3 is TGTGCCAGCTCCCCTACAGGGATCTCCTACGAGCAGTACTTC. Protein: CASSPTGISYEQYF. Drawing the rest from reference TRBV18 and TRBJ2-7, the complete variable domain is NAGVMQNPRHLVRRRGQEARLRCSPMKGHSHVYWYRQLPEEGLKFMVYLQKENIIDESGMPKERFSAEFPKEGPSILRIQQVVRGDSAAYFCASSPTGISYEQYFGPGTRLTVT.